Shown below are 5 T cell receptor beta chains from a single sample sequenced in a study of blood T cell repertoires in COVID-19. Assay: immunoSEQ multiplex PCR; the TCRdb copy retains only in-frame clones and omits some. The sample includes about 220,000 clones, about 87% seen only once; the top ten take around 2.6%. Sequencing was done on a sample of PBMCs or T cells enriched from blood (not recorded which). All receptors come from a woman aged 25 to 39 with acute COVID-19.

V usage is TRBV30 and J usage is TRBJ2-7; D is possibly TRBD1 (6 bases). This CDR3 is built from 13 residues. Trimming took 1 base from V and 7 from J, leaving 14 bases between them. Germline values: CDR1 GTSNPN, CDR2 SVGIG (reference sequence). CDR3 residues: CAWSGDTLREQYF. CDR3 in DNA: TGTGCCTGGAGTGGGGACACCCTTAGGGAGCAGTACTTC.

This clone was seen repeatedly, ten times or more. The V and J genes are TRBV7-6 and TRBJ1-1, with 8 bases that match TRBD1. CDR3 length: 12 amino acids. Germline CDR1 reads SGHVS; CDR2 reads FNYEAQ. Unmatched junction bases numbered 4, after V lost 6 bases and J lost 7 bases. The CDR3: CASRDDRGEAFF. Here the CDR3 DNA reads TGTGCCAGCAGGGACGACAGGGGTGAAGCTTTCTTT.

This clone was recorded only once. The chain links TRBV7-9 to TRBJ1-2; D perhaps matches TRBD1 (6 bases). The CDR3 length is 17 residues. Trimming cost V 3 bases and J 8 bases, with 25 bases left between them. Germline lookup yields CDR1 SEHNR and CDR2 FQNEAQ (reference sequence). This CDR3 reads CASSFSSPHREAQGYTF. As DNA, the CDR3 is TGTGCCAGCAGCTTCTCAAGTCCGCACAGGGAAGCACAAGGCTACACCTTC.

J is TRBJ2-6 and V is TRBV5-1, with a weak D call TRBD1 (5 bases). V lost 4 bases, J lost 0 bases, and 8 bases lay in between. The CDR3 runs to 15 residues. Germline V gene lookup returns CDR1 SGHRS and CDR2 YFSETQ. The CDR3 region is CASSHDSSGANVLTF. The CDR3 region has the DNA TGCGCCAGCAGCCACGACAGCTCTGGGGCCAACGTCCTGACTTTC.

V usage is TRBV27 and J usage is TRBJ1-1; maybe TRBD1 (5 bases). Between the trimmed V and J ends, which lost 4 bases and 3 bases, there was a span of 12 bases. The CDR3 is made up of 14 amino acids. Germline-derived CDR1 and CDR2 are MNHEY and SMNVEV (reference sequence). The CDR3 loop reads CASSWPGIYTEAFF. Here the CDR3 DNA reads TGTGCCAGCAGTTGGCCAGGGATATACACTGAAGCTTTCTTT.